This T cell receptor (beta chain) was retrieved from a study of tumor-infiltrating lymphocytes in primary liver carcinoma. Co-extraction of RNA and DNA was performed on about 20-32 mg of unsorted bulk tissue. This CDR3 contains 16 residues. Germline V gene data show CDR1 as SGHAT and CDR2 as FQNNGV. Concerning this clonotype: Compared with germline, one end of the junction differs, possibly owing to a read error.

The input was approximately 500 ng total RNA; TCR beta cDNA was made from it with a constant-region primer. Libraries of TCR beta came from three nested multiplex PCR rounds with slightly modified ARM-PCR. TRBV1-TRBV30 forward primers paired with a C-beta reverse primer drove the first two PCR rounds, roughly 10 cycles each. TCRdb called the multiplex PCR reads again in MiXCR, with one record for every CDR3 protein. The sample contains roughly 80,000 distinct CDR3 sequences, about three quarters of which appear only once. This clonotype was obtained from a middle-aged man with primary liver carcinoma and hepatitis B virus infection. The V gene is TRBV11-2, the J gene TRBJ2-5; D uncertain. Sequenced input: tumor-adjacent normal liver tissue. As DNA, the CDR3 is TGTGCCAACAGCAGGCGGTTGGCTGGAAGACAAGAGACCCAGTACTTC. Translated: CANSRRLAGRQETQYF.